This T cell receptor (beta chain) was documented in a study of cytomegalovirus exposure and HLA in healthy donors (dated by TCRdb to between 2016 and 2019). Describing the broader study: According to an earlier analysis of several hundred of the donors, 150 million to 200 million T cells yielded some 110 million unique TCR beta sequences and around 300 Gb of sequence data. Approximately 300 gigabases of sequencing data and around 80 million unique TCR sequences made up an early release that covered 500 to 700 HLA-typed donors. The genetic ancestry cluster associated with self-reported Caucasian donors included 81% of the 300 to 450 genotyped donors. The study aimed to test whether signatures of past pathogen exposure could be identified by cataloging public T cell receptors. The study used immunosequencing to profile the T cell repertoires of several hundred subjects and linked those repertoires to cytomegalovirus serostatus. A separate validation cohort of roughly 130 different subjects was used in addition to the approximately 700-subject first cohort. To predict cytomegalovirus infection status, the study combined high-throughput TCR immunosequencing, statistical association of individual TCRs with disease status, and machine learning. A later analysis re-analyzed previously published TCR beta repertoires from several hundred donors and added high-resolution HLA genotyping to study TCR occurrence patterns. Rather than using new phenotypic data, the later analysis identified candidate immune exposures from TCR beta sequences and from how often those sequences occurred across donors. In an earlier analysis of 587 of the donors, high-throughput TCR beta sequencing was used to judge whether each TCR beta V gene segment behaved as functional or pseudogenic. Donor age, sex, ethnicity and CMV serostatus were compiled together with the repertoire data. A later genetic analysis used genome-wide SNP genotypes for about three fifths of the 666 donors, treating that subset as a discovery cohort. All discovery cohort repertoires had been generated on a single sequencing platform. Class I and class II HLA loci were covered by the typing at four-digit resolution. The number of donors typed differed by locus, with roughly 620-640 for A, B, C, DRB1 and DQB1, around 500 for DQA1, 600 to 610 for DPA1, and approximately 470 for DPB1. About five DR-DQ haplotypes were handled as single units for association and clustering, since linkage in the cohort was strong. Across 300 to 400 genotyped donors of the cohort, an average of approximately 220,000 unique TCR beta nucleotide sequences per donor were sequenced, and roughly 17% of those sequences were non-productive. General study outcomes and caveats: The authors suggested that the approach could potentially be extended to other disease states and immunological phenotypes. Assigning TCR associations to individual alleles was difficult when HLA alleles, especially DR and DQ, strongly co-occurred. Compared with equally common non-associated chains, HLA-associated TCR beta chains in a later analysis were more clonally expanded and had lower generation probabilities. A group of highly shared sequence variants was considered likely to be a technical artifact of the sequencing pipeline. A further reported finding was that TCR beta sequences accurately predicted the HLA-A and HLA-B alleles for most subjects in the first cohort. According to a later analysis, most CMV-associated TCR beta chains appeared to be HLA-restricted, and the HLA associations seemed to be driven largely by CMV exposure. CMV serostatus was the only immune exposure information available for the cohort. In a later genetic analysis, fewer N-insertions in productive TCRs were reported among donors in an Asian-associated ancestry cluster than the roughly 640-donor mean. In vitro tests confirmed that a few of the cytomegalovirus-associated TCR beta chains recognize cytomegalovirus antigens. In a later analysis, TCR association rates were found to vary across HLA loci, with the most associated TCRs seen for DRB1 alleles and the fewest for HLA-C alleles. In an earlier analysis of 587 of the donors, most TCR beta V segments appeared in productive rearrangements about 87% or about 30% of the time, broadly matching IMGT annotations. The cohort was sequenced for TCR beta chains only, and without alpha or paired-chain data the features that could be detected were limited. In the study, approximately 160 TCR beta chains were listed as associated with cytomegalovirus. The presence/absence analyses assumed that sequencing depth was roughly uniform across donors, and that assumption may not be true. Correlated functional status among segregating V segments might reflect linkage disequilibrium, but an unknown experimental factor could not be ruled out. While some public TCRs were present in many individuals, most TCR sequences turned up only very rarely across donors. Several of the top co-occurrence clusters appeared to be linked to parvovirus B19, influenza, CMV and Epstein-Barr virus, according to a later analysis. A later analysis associated 15,000 to 20,000 TCR beta sequences with specific HLA alleles at a false discovery rate of 0.05. Because HLA typing was missing for some donors at each locus, association tests included only the typed subset. An association between a missense DCLRE1C variant and V-gene and J-gene trimming of TCR beta chains was found in a later genetic analysis and replicated in an independent cohort. Cytomegalovirus status was reported to be diagnosed by the classifier with high specificity and sensitivity in both the original and validation cohorts. Because counts were too low, about 15 rarely observed V segments, including chromosome 9 orphons, were left out of the earlier analysis of 587 of the donors.

As to this clone: The target of this receptor is not known. It has no much larger one-base neighbor in the sample; base qualities were not kept.

The cohort consisted of 600 to 750 healthy bone marrow donors. Cohort members were all nominally healthy when sampled, although unrecorded immune exposures were likely present. The donor was CMV seronegative and was included in the group of several hundred seronegative cohort members. A peripheral blood sample was collected from each donor, and TCR beta sequencing was performed on peripheral blood mononuclear cells. Genomic DNA was extracted from the blood cell samples with the Qiagen DNeasy Blood Extraction Kit. The library was built by means of the immunoSEQ multiplex PCR assay. For the multiplex PCR, a mixture combining 60 forward primers for TCR Vbeta segments and 13 reverse primers for TCR Jbeta segments was used. The CDR3 region of rearranged TCR beta genes was amplified from genomic DNA by a multiplex PCR assay. The amplified TCR beta libraries were sequenced on the Illumina HiSeq System as 87-base-pair reads. The authors' analysis ran thus. In a later analysis, some 80 million unique TCR beta chains were counted across the roughly 670 repertoires, and roughly 11 million of these chains were shared by at least two donors. To remove PCR and sequencing errors, raw reads were error-corrected and collapsed into unique sequences using a nearest-neighbor algorithm that merged closely related sequences. To assign V, D and J gene segments, CDR3 sequences were aligned to IMGT reference sequences. Each retained sequence needed at least a six-nucleotide match to both a V gene segment and a J gene segment. Rearrangements were classified as productive when the CDR3 lacked stop codons and remained in frame with V and J, and all other rearrangements were classified as non-productive. CDR3 was defined according to IMGT convention as the region running from the second conserved V-encoded cysteine to the conserved J-encoded phenylalanine. Sequences without an unambiguous match to a single V gene segment were excluded from the earlier analysis of over 500 of the donors. An earlier analysis of 587 of the donors classified V segments as functional when productive rearrangements were above 56.7% and as segregating when the standard deviation between donors was above 5%. A statistical classification framework was built to diagnose cytomegalovirus status from the catalog of TCR beta chain sequences. V and J gene assignment, in a later analysis, came from comparing TCR nucleotide sequences with IMGT/GENE-DB human TR gene sequences. A later analysis assigned CDR3 sequences and most-parsimonious VDJ recombination scenarios with the TCRdist pipeline. A later analysis defined each TCR beta chain by its CDR3 amino acid sequence plus V-gene family, and excluded reads lacking a unique V-gene family. In a later analysis, around 600 highly shared, low-generation-probability nucleotide sequences were removed to address suspected cross-contamination and a sequencing artifact. For each public chain, a later analysis derived a clonal expansion index from normalized ranks of inferred template counts within each repertoire. A later analysis computed generation probabilities with a VDJ recombination model fitted to out-of-frame rearrangements, and checked the results against IGoR. A later analysis scored TCR-TCR, TCR-HLA and TCR-CMV co-occurrence with hypergeometric tests, applying a repertoire-size bias correction to TCR pairs. In a later analysis, false discovery rates were estimated by permuting HLA or CMV assignments 20 times. A later analysis grouped co-occurring TCRs with DBSCAN, adding TCRdist sequence similarity when clustering within HLA-allele-positive subsets. Co-occurrence clustering excluded repertoires with fewer than 30,000 or more than 120,000 public chains, plus five with anomalous nucleotide sharing. In its TCRdb copy, this immuneACCESS table keeps in-frame sequences only and misses some clones. Where compared with another copy, unresolved V genes explain less than half of these, and the others have no known cause. The DNA was the basis for D and trimming; V, J and clone size are from that table. This sample has 190,000 or so clones in its table, and about 80% of those were observed once. 0.65% to 0.75% of the sample is held by the ten biggest clonotypes.

Sample: PBMCs. The TCR sequence derives from a boy between 10 and 17 years old in good health and CMV-seronegative.

The DNA sequence is TGTGCCAGCAGTACCCAGGGAGGGCTCATCCACGAGCAGTACTTC. This sequence encodes CASSTQGGLIHEQYF. The chain uses TRBV6-1 and TRBJ2-7, and 7 bases in between align with TRBD2. The CDR3 starts with the cysteine, ends with the phenylalanine, and has 15 residues. The retained sequence is limited to the CDR3, 45 bases, with the frame set at the first base. V trim: 5 bases; J trim: 5 bases; unmatched bases: 12. Per the germline V gene, MNHNS is the CDR1 and SASEGT is the CDR2.